This T cell receptor beta chain was sequenced in a study of T cells in women clearing cervical HPV infection. Across the whole study: Case blood was drawn a median about 150 days after lesion detection.

Remarks on this clone: The antigen remains undetermined. Read coverage stops 3 residues before the CDR3 terminus; the germline J gene supplies the remainder.

General study points: Repertoire richness, not evenness, was significantly elevated in CIN3+ cases versus controls. Richness differences could reflect unmeasured T-cell content per sample. Associations may precede or follow infection; HPV-specific or memory T cells were not isolated.

Profiling relied on immunoSEQ multiplex PCR, and the TCRdb table lists in-frame clones only, not all of them. The sample totals about 46,000 clones. Germline loops: CDR1 LNHDA, CDR2 SQIVND (reference sequence). After removal of 2 bases from V and 7 bases from J, the junction contained 3 bases not matched to a gene. The CDR3 totals 15 residues. The chain recombines TRBV19 with TRBJ2-1; 12 nucleotides agree with TRBD2. This receptor was obtained from a woman between 18 and 70 years old with a cervical HPV16 infection that either progressed to CIN3+ or cleared (not recorded which). Sequences were obtained from blood buffy coat. This CDR3 is CASSIRLAGGNEQFF. The sequenced part of the CDR3 DNA is TGTGCCAGTAGTATAAGGCTAGCGGGAGGGAATGAG.